This T cell receptor beta chain was recorded in a study of cytomegalovirus exposure and HLA in healthy donors. Overall study context: Among the approximately 400 genotyped donors, over 70% were placed in the Caucasian-associated ancestry cluster.

The PCR used 60 Vbeta and 13 Jbeta primers. Produced via immunoSEQ multiplex PCR; TCRdb's table is partial and in-frame only. In the table there are about 77,000 clones, 75% to 85% of which are singletons. V shed 4 bases and J 2 bases; nucleotides not matched to a gene: 5. The CDR3 runs 14 residues. Germline CDR1 and CDR2: MNHEY and SVGAGI. The chain has TRBV6-5 and TRBJ2-7; 7 nucleotides line up with TRBD1. The receptor was derived from a man aged 40-49 years in good health and CMV-seronegative. Sequencing was done on a sample of PBMCs. CDR3 DNA sequence: TGTGCCAGCAGTTCGGGACAGAGAACCTACGAGCAGTACTTC. As protein: CASSSGQRTYEQYF.